This T cell receptor (beta chain) was sequenced during a study of cytomegalovirus exposure and HLA in healthy donors. About the research overall: Within the Caucasian-associated ancestry cluster were approximately 77% of the roughly 360 genotyped donors.

The CDR3 covers 13 residues. Germline-derived CDR1 and CDR2 are SEHNR and FQNEAQ (reference sequence). The V and J ends lost 5 bases and 4 bases, in that order; junction bases with no gene match: 3. Findings and caveats of the study: The authors later found TCR association rates varying by HLA locus, with DRB1 most and HLA-C fewest.

On this clone: Its target is unknown.

In the PCR, 60 Vbeta and 13 Jbeta primers were used. The data were produced by immunoSEQ multiplex PCR, yet TCRdb's version contains in-frame clones alone and is incomplete. The sample holds approximately 170,000 clones, 55% to 80% seen once. The V gene is TRBV7-9, the J gene TRBJ1-2, with 8 bases that match TRBD1. Sample: PBMCs. The sequence derives from a woman aged 18-29 years in good health and CMV-seropositive. For the CDR3, the DNA is TGTGCCAGCAGCCAAACAGGGGGCTATGGCTACACCTTC. As protein: CASSQTGGYGYTF.